The clone carrying this T cell receptor beta chain was counted a single time. V was shortened by 3 bases and J by 5 bases, with 13 bases between the two germline ends. This CDR3 contains 14 residues. Germline V gives CDR1 MNHNS, CDR2 SASEGT. The TCR beta repertoire was assessed by survey-level immunoSEQ sequencing. Clones were read by immunoSEQ multiplex PCR, and TCRdb kept only the in-frame ones, dropping some. The sample contains 60,000 to 75,000 clones, 93% of which appear only once. This receptor was identified in a man aged 40-55 years with rheumatoid arthritis. This sequence joins TRBV6-1 and TRBJ1-2; D gene unclear. Sequences were obtained from PBMCs. In DNA form, the CDR3 reads TGTGCCAGCAGTGAGGTCGGGGTATATTATGGCTACACCTTC. It encodes CASSEVGVYYGYTF.